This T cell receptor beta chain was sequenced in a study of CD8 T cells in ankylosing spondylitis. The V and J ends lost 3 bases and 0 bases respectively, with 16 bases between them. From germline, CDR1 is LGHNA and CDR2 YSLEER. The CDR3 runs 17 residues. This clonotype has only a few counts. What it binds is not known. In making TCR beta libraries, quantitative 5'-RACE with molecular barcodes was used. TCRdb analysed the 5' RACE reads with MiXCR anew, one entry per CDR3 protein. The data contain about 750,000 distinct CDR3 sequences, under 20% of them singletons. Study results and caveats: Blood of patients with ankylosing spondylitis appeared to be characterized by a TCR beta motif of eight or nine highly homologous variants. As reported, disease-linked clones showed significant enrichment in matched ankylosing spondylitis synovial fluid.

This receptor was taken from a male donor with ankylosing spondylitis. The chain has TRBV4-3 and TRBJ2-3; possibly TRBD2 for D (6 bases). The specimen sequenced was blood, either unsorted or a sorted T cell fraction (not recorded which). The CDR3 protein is CASSHSGRDPSTDTQYF. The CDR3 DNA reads TGCGCCAGCAGCCATTCAGGGCGGGACCCTAGCACAGATACGCAGTATTTT.